This T cell receptor beta chain was identified in a study of Ad26.COV2.S vaccination and SARS-CoV-2 variants. TCRdb keeps only in-frame clones here, not all; method: immunoSEQ multiplex PCR. The table lists roughly 350,000 clones, roughly 90% of them singletons. The germline V gene encodes CDR1 MGHDK and CDR2 SYGVNS. V was shortened by 7 bases and J by 6 bases, with 15 bases between the two germline ends. The CDR3 runs 13 residues. Concerning this clone itself: Its antigen is not known.

Described treatment: 15 to 20 received Ad26.COV2.S at low or high dose, single or two shots; five or six received placebo; per-sample allocation not given. The investigators took samples on day 63 after the first vaccine or placebo injection. Study results and caveats: It was vaccine recipients, not placebo recipients, who had the higher spike-specific TCR breadth. Reported post-vaccination CD8+ and CD4+ T cell responses to spike showed substantial breadth. TCR breadth and depth estimates may have understated total T cell responses.

The TCR was taken from a person between 18 and 59 years old who received the Ad26.COV2.S COVID-19 vaccine or a placebo. The chain couples TRBV25-1 to TRBJ1-2; D gene ambiguous. Sequencing was performed on peripheral blood, taken in a trial of Ad26.COV2.S vaccine versus placebo. CDR3 in DNA: TGTGCCAGCACCCCCTCGTCGAGCCATGGCTACACCTTC. As protein: CASTPSSSHGYTF.